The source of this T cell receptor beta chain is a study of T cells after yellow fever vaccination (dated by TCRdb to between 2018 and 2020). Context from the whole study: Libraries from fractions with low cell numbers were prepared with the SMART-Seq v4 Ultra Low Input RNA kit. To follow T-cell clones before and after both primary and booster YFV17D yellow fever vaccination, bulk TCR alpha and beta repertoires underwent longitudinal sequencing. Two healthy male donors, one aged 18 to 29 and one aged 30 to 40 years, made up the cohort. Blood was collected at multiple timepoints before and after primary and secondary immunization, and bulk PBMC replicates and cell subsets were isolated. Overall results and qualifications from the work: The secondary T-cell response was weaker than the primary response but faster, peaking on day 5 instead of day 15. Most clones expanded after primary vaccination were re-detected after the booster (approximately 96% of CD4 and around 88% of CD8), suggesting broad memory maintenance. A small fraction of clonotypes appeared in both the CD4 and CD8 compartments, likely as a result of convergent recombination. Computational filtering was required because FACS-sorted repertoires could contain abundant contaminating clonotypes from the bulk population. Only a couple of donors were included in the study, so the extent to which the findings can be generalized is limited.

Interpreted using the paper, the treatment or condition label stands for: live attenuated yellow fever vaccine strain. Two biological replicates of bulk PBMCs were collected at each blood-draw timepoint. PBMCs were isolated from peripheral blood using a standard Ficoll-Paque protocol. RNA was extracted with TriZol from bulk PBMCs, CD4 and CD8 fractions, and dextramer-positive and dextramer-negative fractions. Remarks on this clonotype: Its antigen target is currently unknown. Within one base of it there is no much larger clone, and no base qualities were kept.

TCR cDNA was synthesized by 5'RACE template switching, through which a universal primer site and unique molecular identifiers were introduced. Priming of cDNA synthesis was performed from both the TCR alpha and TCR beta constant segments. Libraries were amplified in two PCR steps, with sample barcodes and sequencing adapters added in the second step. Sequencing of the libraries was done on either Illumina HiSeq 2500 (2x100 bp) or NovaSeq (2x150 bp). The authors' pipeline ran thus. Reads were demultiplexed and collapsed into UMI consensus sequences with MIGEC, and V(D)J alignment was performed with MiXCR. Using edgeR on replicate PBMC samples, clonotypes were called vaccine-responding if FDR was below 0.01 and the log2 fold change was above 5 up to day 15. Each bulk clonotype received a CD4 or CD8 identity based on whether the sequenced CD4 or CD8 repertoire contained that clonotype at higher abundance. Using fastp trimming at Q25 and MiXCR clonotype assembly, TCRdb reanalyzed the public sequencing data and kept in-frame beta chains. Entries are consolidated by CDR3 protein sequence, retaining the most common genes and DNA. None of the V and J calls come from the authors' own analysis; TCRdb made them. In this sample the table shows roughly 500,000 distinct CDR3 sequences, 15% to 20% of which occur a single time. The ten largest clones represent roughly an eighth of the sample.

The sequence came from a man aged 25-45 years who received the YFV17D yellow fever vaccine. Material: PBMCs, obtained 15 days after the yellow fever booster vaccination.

The encoded CDR3 is CAISAWSYGYTF. The sequence in DNA is TGTGCCATCAGTGCGTGGAGCTATGGCTACACCTTC. The sequence is built from TRBV10-3 and TRBJ1-2; too little of a D gene remains to name it. The CDR3 starts with the cysteine, ends with the phenylalanine, and has 12 residues. Only the CDR3 portion is preserved as DNA: 36 bases, with reading frame beginning at the first base. CDR1 ENHRY and CDR2 SYGVKD are derived from the germline V gene. The trim is 4 bases for V and 4 bases for J, with a gap of 7 bases between the germline ends.